This TCR beta chain was obtained from a study of response to subunit inactivated influenza vaccine. One entry per CDR3 protein results from TCRdb running MiXCR on the RT-PCR reads. The table lists fewer than 350,000 distinct CDR3 sequences, less than 25% of them singletons. The germline V gene has CDR1 MNHEY and CDR2 SMNVEV (reference sequence). The V and J ends lost 2 bases and 0 bases respectively, with 8 bases between them. The CDR3 length is 15 residues. This clonotype came up many times. The source was PBMCs from blood, collected less than 22 months after vaccination. The source is a man aged 50-75 years who received an inactivated influenza vaccine. The chain is built from TRBV27 and TRBJ1-5; perhaps TRBD1 as D (5 bases). For the CDR3, the DNA is TGTGCCAGCAGTTTAGGGGCGTATAGCAATCAGCCCCAGCATTTT. Protein product: CASSLGAYSNQPQHF.